Below are 13 T cell receptor beta chains sequenced from a single sample in a study of T cells after yellow fever vaccination. Using its own MiXCR run on the 5' RACE reads, TCRdb lists one record per CDR3 protein. The sample lists just under 30,000 distinct CDR3 sequences, over 4.5% occurring once. This material consisted of CD8+ T cells sorted from PBMCs, taken 10 days after the yellow fever booster vaccination. These receptors were taken from a man in his thirties or forties who received the YFV17D yellow fever vaccine.

This clonotype was seen many times. J is TRBJ2-3 and V is TRBV7-3; 8 bases are a match to TRBD2. J lost 3 bases, V lost 2 bases, and 4 bases had no gene match. The CDR3 covers 15 residues. Germline V gene data show CDR1 as SGHTA and CDR2 as FQGTGA. DNA for the CDR3: TGTGCCAGCAGCTTATCAGCGGGAGCGACAGATACGCAGTATTTT. Protein product: CASSLSAGATDTQYF.

This clonotype was found many times. This sequence joins TRBV28 and TRBJ2-5, with D tentatively TRBD1 or TRBD2 (5 bases each). The CDR3 covers 16 residues. The ends were cut back, 5 bases at V and 5 bases at J, with 21 bases in the middle. CDR1 and CDR2 (germline): MDHEN, SYDVKM. CDR3 in DNA: TGTGCCAGCAGTAATCCCGGGACCCAGGATGGGGAGACCCAGTACTTC. Residues: CASSNPGTQDGETQYF. Drawing the rest from reference TRBV28 and TRBJ2-5, the complete variable domain is DVKVTQSSRYLVKRTGEKVFLECVQDMDHENMFWYRQDPGLGLRLIYFSYDVKMKEKGDIPEGYSVSREKKERFSLILESASTNQTSMYLCASSNPGTQDGETQYFGPGTRLLVL.

This clonotype was found many times. The V gene is TRBV7-9, the J gene TRBJ2-1; D is perhaps TRBD1 (6 bases). V was pared by 5 bases and J by 0 bases, with 14 bases between. CDR1 and CDR2 from the germline V gene are SEHNR and FQNEAQ (reference sequence). This CDR3 is built from 16 residues. CDR3 coding DNA: TGTGCCAGCAGCAACAAGGGACAAGCCTCCTACAATGAGCAGTTCTTC. This gives the protein CASSNKGQASYNEQFF.

Concerning this clonotype: Its ends do not fully match the called genes, so a read error is possible. The chain carries TRBV7-9 and TRBJ2-1, with D uncertain. The CDR3 spans 14 residues. Germline values: CDR1 SEHNR, CDR2 FQNEAQ (reference sequence). The CDR3 region has the DNA TGTGCCAGCAGCATAGCCGGTGTGGTCAATGAGCAGTTCTTC. It codes for CASSIAGVVNEQFF. The whole variable domain, filled in from reference TRBV7-9 and TRBJ2-1, reads DTGVSQNPRHKITKRGQNVTFRCDPISEHNRLYWYRQTLGQGPEFLTYFQNEAQLEKSRLLSDRFSAERPKGSFSTLEIQRTEQGDSAMYLCASSIAGVVNEQFFGPGTRLTVL.

This clonotype has ten or more counts. CDR3 protein: CASSYNSGSSSYEQYF. Here the CDR3 DNA reads TGTGCCAGCAGTTACAATAGCGGGAGCAGCTCCTACGAGCAGTACTTC. The chain has TRBV6-2 or TRBV6-3 and TRBJ2-7; 9 bases line up with TRBD2. J was trimmed by 0 bases and V by 2 bases; bases with no gene match: 5. This CDR3 has 16 amino acids. Germline CDR1 reads MNHEY; CDR2 reads SVGEGT.

This clonotype was seen repeatedly, ten times or more. The J gene is TRBJ2-7, the V gene TRBV5-1; possibly TRBD1 for D (6 bases). CDR3 length: 13 residues. Trimming left V 6 bases short and J 5 bases short, with 15 bases between. Germline CDR1 reads SGHRS; CDR2 reads YFSETQ. The chain's CDR3 is CASNSNRDDEQYF. The CDR3 DNA follows: TGCGCCAGCAACTCCAACAGGGATGACGAGCAGTACTTC.

Only a few counts were recorded for this clonotype. The chain couples TRBV29-1 to TRBJ2-1, with 8 bases matching TRBD2. The CDR3 consists of 14 residues. Germline V lookup: CDR1 SQVTM, CDR2 ANQGSEA. With V trimmed by 7 bases and J by 2 bases, 7 bases remained unmatched. The CDR3 sequence: CSASAGEPYNEQFF. The CDR3 DNA is TGCAGCGCTTCAGCGGGAGAACCCTACAATGAGCAGTTCTTC.

This clonotype was observed many times. This chain joins TRBV7-2 and TRBJ2-2, with 15 positions matching TRBD2. V shed 4 bases and J 7 bases; nucleotides not matched to a gene: 7. This CDR3 region has 17 residues. In germline, CDR1 is SGHTA, CDR2 FQGNSA. The CDR3 reads CASSSGLAGGVDGELFF. Written as DNA, the CDR3 is TGTGCCAGCAGCTCCGGACTAGCGGGAGGGGTAGACGGGGAGCTGTTTTTT.

This clonotype is medium-sized (0.01 to 0.1%). The V and J genes are TRBV7-9 and TRBJ2-1; D not resolved. The CDR3 sequence is 14 residues long. Germline values: CDR1 SEHNR, CDR2 FQNEAQ (reference sequence). V was trimmed by 1 base and J by 6 bases, leaving 10 bases between them. For the CDR3, the DNA is TGTGCCAGCAGCTTAGGTCCCGGCCCCAATGAGCAGTTCTTC. Translated, it gives CASSLGPGPNEQFF.

This clonotype was recorded at least ten times. This chain joins TRBV9 and TRBJ2-3; TRBD2 is a possible D gene (6 bases). Trimming removed 3 bases from V and 4 bases from J, with 9 bases in between. The V gene's germline CDR1 is SGDLS and CDR2 YYNGEE. The CDR3 extends over 13 amino acids. The CDR3 nucleotides read TGTGCCAGCAGCGCGGGACTCTCAGATACGCAGTATTTT. This encodes CASSAGLSDTQYF.

This clonotype has a count of ten or more. V is TRBV6-5 and J is TRBJ2-1, with 7 bases that match TRBD2. CDR1 and CDR2 from the germline V gene are MNHEY and SVGAGI. Unmatched junction bases numbered 14, after V lost 4 bases and J lost 5 bases. The CDR3 spans 17 residues. CDR3 DNA sequence: TGTGCCAGCAGTTCAGGATCCGGGACTACGATAAACAATGAGCAGTTCTTC. This translates into CASSSGSGTTINNEQFF.

This clonotype was observed at least ten times. This sequence joins TRBV29-1 and TRBJ1-2; no clear D gene. V was clipped by 1 base and J by 4 bases, with 1 base between them. Germline CDR1 is SQVTM and CDR2 is ANQGSEA. CDR3 length: 10 amino acids. CDR3 in DNA: TGCAGCGTTGAAGGCTATGGCTACACCTTC. It is translated as CSVEGYGYTF. Based on the CDR3 plus reference TRBV29-1 and TRBJ1-2, the full variable domain is SAVISQKPSRDICQRGTSLTIQCQVDSQVTMMFWYRQQPGQSLTLIATANQGSEATYESGFVIDKFPISRPNLTFSTLTVSNMSPEDSSIYLCSVEGYGYTFGSGTRLTVV.

This clonotype was recorded at least ten times. In nucleotides, the CDR3 is TGTGCCAGCAGCGACGGACTAGCGGTCTACAATGAGCAGTTCTTC. This sequence encodes CASSDGLAVYNEQFF. The chain uses TRBV2 and TRBJ2-1, with 10 bases lining up with TRBD2. Trimming at V came to 6 bases and at J to 3 bases, leaving 5 bases not matched to a gene. The CDR3 has 15 residues. The germline CDR1 and CDR2 sequences are SNHLY and FYNNEI.